The 8 T cell receptor beta chains listed next were all sequenced from one sample in a study of T cell changes during pregnancy in multiple sclerosis. The repertoire was sequenced with immunoSEQ multiplex PCR; TCRdb's copy has only in-frame clones and lacks some. The table lists approximately 54,000 clones, more than 85% of them singletons. Sequences were derived from peripheral blood, sampled after pregnancy. The receptors were sampled from a female donor in good health, enrolled as a control in a pregnancy study.

V usage is TRBV18 and J usage is TRBJ2-1, with TRBD2 matching over 14 bases. Germline-derived CDR1 and CDR2 are KGHSH and LQKENI. J lost 2 bases, V lost 6 bases, and 3 bases had no gene match. The CDR3 covers 16 residues. The CDR3 DNA sequence: TGTGCCAGCTCTGGGACTAGCGGGGGCCCCTACAATGAGCAGTTCTTC. Translation gives CASSGTSGGPYNEQFF.

The V call is TRBV29-1, the J call TRBJ2-7; TRBD2 matches 8 bases. Germline CDR1 is SQVTM and CDR2 is ANQGSEA. This CDR3 has 15 amino acids. With V trimmed by 7 bases and J by 3 bases, 14 bases remained unmatched. The CDR3 loop reads CSAGSGRPANYEQYF. The DNA of the CDR3 is TGCAGCGCTGGGAGCGGGAGACCCGCCAACTACGAGCAGTACTTC.

This clone turned up a few times. This chain uses TRBV2 with TRBJ1-2; TRBD1 matches at 7 bases. The CDR3 runs 15 residues. Looked up from germline, CDR1 is SNHLY and CDR2 is FYNNEI. The junction had 7 bases not matched to a gene; V was cut back by 0 bases and J by 6 bases. The CDR3 loop reads CASSEARTGSNGYTF. The CDR3 DNA reads as TGTGCCAGCAGTGAAGCGAGGACAGGCTCAAATGGCTACACCTTC. Based on the CDR3 plus reference TRBV2 and TRBJ1-2, the full variable domain is EPEVTQTPSHQVTQMGQEVILRCVPISNHLYFYWYRQILGQKVEFLVSFYNNEISEKSEIFDDQFSVERPDGSNFTLKIRSTKLEDSAMYFCASSEARTGSNGYTFGSGTRLTVV.

This chain connects TRBV7-2 to TRBJ1-1; 8 bases map to TRBD1. Germline V gene lookup returns CDR1 SGHTA and CDR2 FQGNSA. CDR3 length: 15 residues. Trimming at V came to 5 bases and at J to 0 bases, leaving 5 bases not matched to a gene. The CDR3 DNA reads as TGTGCCAGCAGCCCAGGACAGGGCATGAACACTGAAGCTTTCTTT. This encodes CASSPGQGMNTEAFF.

V is TRBV5-1 and J is TRBJ2-2; D gene uncertain. The CDR3 extends over 15 amino acids. The V gene lost 1 base and the J gene lost 6 bases, with 13 bases spanning the gap. Germline CDR1 SGHRS, CDR2 YFSETQ. The CDR3 loop reads CASSLRSEAPGELFF. The CDR3 DNA reads TGCGCCAGCAGCTTGAGGTCCGAGGCCCCCGGGGAGCTGTTTTTT.

V and J are TRBV5-1 and TRBJ2-3; tentatively, D is TRBD2 (5 bases). V shed 2 bases and J shed 4 bases, with 8 bases lying between them. This CDR3 has 13 residues. Germline V gene sequence: CDR1 SGHRS, CDR2 YFSETQ. Here the CDR3 reads CASSLGRSDTQYF. The CDR3, as DNA: TGCGCCAGCAGCTTAGGGAGATCAGATACGCAGTATTTT.

The CDR3 reads CASSIPGGRGPEQFF. CDR3 DNA sequence: TGTGCCAGTAGTATTCCCGGCGGGAGGGGTCCTGAGCAGTTCTTC. The gene calls are TRBV19 and TRBJ2-1; 9 bases match TRBD2. Trimming cost V 3 bases and J 9 bases; bases outside gene matches: 9. CDR3 length: 15 amino acids. Germline CDR1 reads LNHDA; CDR2 reads SQIVND (reference sequence).

The chain has TRBV7-8 and TRBJ2-1; 13 bases fit TRBD2. The CDR3 spans 17 residues. V trimming: 5 bases; J trimming: 0 bases; junction bases outside the gene matches: 4. Germline CDR1 reads SGHVS; CDR2 reads FQNEAQ. The CDR3 region has the DNA TGTGCCAGCAGCCCAAGACTAGCGGGGGGCTCCTACAATGAGCAGTTCTTC. As protein: CASSPRLAGGSYNEQFF.